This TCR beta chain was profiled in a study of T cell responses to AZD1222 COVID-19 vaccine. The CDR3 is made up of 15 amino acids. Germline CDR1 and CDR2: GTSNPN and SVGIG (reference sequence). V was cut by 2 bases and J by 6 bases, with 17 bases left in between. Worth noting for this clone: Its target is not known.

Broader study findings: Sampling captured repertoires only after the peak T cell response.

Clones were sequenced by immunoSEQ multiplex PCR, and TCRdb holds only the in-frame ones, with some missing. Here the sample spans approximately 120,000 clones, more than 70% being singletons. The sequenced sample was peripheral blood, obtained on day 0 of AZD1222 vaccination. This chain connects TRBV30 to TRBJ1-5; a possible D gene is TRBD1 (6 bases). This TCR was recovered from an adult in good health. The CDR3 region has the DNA TGTGCCTGGAGTCCAACAACGGGGGCGTTTCAGCCCCAGCATTTT. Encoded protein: CAWSPTTGAFQPQHF.